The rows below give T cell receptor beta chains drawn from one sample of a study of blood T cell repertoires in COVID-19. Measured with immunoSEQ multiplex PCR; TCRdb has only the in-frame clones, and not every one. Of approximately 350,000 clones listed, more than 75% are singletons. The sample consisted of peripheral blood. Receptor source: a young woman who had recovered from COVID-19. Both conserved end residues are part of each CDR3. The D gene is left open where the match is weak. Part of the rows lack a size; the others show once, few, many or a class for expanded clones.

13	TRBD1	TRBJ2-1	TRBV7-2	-	TGTGCCAGCAGCTTAAGACAGGGCAATGAGCAGTTCTTC	CASSLRQGNEQFF
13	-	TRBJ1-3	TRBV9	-	TGTGCCAGCAGCGAGTATACAGGAAACACCATATATTTT	CASSEYTGNTIYF
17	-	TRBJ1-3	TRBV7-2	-	TGTGCCAGCAGCAGGAATCGCGGCCCGAGCTCTGGAAACACCATATATTTT	CASSRNRGPSSGNTIYF
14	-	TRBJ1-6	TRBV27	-	TGTGCCAGCAGTTTCTTACTCGCGGGTTCACCCCTCCACTTT	CASSFLLAGSPLHF
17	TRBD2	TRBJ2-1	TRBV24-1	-	TGTGCCACCAGTGGGCGGGGTAGCGGGACATCCTACAATGAGCAGTTCTTC	CATSGRGSGTSYNEQFF
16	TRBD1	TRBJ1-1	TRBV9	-	TGTGCCAGCAGCCCCTATGTACAGGGGATGAACACTGAAGCTTTCTTT	CASSPYVQGMNTEAFF
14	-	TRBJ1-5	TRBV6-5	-	TGTGCCAGCAGTCGGGATAAAGTCAATCAGCCCCAGCATTTT	CASSRDKVNQPQHF
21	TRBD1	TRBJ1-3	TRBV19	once	TGTGCCAGTAGTATTTATCGACAGGGGGCGCAGGGCATTGCCGCTGGAAACACCATATATTTT	CASSIYRQGAQGIAAGNTIYF
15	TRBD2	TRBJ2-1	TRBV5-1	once	TGCGCCAGCAGCTTGGATGGTAGCGGGAGGAATGAGCAGTTCTTC	CASSLDGSGRNEQFF
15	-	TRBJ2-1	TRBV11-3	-	TGTGCCAGCAGCTTAGATCTCCTATCATACAATGAGCAGTTCTTC	CASSLDLLSYNEQFF
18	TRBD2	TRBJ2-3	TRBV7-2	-	TGTGCCAGCAGCTCAGTCGCTAGCGGGAGATGGGGCACAGATACGCAGTATTTT	CASSSVASGRWGTDTQYF
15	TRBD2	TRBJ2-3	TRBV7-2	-	TGTGCCAGCAGCCAAGGGCTAGCGGGCACAGATACGCAGTATTTT	CASSQGLAGTDTQYF
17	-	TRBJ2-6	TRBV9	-	TGTGCCAGCAGCGCATCACCCACGCGCTCTGGGGCCAACGTCCTGACTTTC	CASSASPTRSGANVLTF
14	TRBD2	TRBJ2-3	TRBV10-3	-	TGTGCCATCAGTGTCGGGCTAGCGGGAGATACGCAGTATTTT	CAISVGLAGDTQYF
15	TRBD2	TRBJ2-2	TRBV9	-	TGTGCCAGCAGCGCGACTAGCGGGAACACCGGGGAGCTGTTTTTT	CASSATSGNTGELFF
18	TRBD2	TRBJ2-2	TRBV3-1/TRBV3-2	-	TGTGCCAGCAGCCAAAAGGGACTAGCGGGAGATTGGACCGGGGAGCTGTTTTTT	CASSQKGLAGDWTGELFF
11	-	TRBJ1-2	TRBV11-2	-	TGTGCCAGCAGCCCCCCGGGTGGCTACACCTTC	CASSPPGGYTF
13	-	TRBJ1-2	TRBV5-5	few	TGTGCCAGCAGCTTGGACCGGAGATATGGCTACACCTTC	CASSLDRRYGYTF
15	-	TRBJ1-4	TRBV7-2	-	TGTGCCAGCAGCTTAAGCGGAACCATTAATGAAAAACTGTTTTTT	CASSLSGTINEKLFF
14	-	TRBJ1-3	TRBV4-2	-	TGTGCCAGCAGCCAAGCTTCCCCTGGAAACACCATATATTTT	CASSQASPGNTIYF
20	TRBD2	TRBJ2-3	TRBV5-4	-	TGTGCCAGCAGCCCGGGACCTACCAGGGAACCCGGGGGGGGCACAGATACGCAGTATTTT	CASSPGPTREPGGGTDTQYF
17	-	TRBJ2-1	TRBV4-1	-	TGCGCCAGCAGCCAAAAGCAAATAGTCGGCTCCTACAATGAGCAGTTCTTC	CASSQKQIVGSYNEQFF
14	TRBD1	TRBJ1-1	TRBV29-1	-	TGCAGCGTAGACAGGGTGGGAGGAAACACTGAAGCTTTCTTT	CSVDRVGGNTEAFF
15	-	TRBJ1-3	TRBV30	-	TGTGCCTGGAGTGTATACGGAGGCATTAGAAACACCATATATTTT	CAWSVYGGIRNTIYF
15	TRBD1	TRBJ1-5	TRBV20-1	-	TGCAGTGCTAGTTATCGACAGGGGCGAAATCAGCCCCAGCATTTT	CSASYRQGRNQPQHF
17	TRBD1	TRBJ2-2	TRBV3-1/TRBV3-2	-	TGTGCCAGCAGCTATCGGGACAGGGGGCGATTTACCGGGGAGCTGTTTTTT	CASSYRDRGRFTGELFF
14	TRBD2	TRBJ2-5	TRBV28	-	TGTGCCAGCAGTCCCGGGGGGGCGGAAGAGACCCAGTACTTC	CASSPGGAEETQYF
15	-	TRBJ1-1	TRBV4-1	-	TGCGCCAGCAGCCAAGAGGCCCCCTGGAACACTGAAGCTTTCTTT	CASSQEAPWNTEAFF
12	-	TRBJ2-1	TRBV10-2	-	TGCGCCAGCAGTGACCTTTACAATGAGCAGTTCTTC	CASSDLYNEQFF
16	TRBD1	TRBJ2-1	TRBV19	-	TGTGCCAGTAGCAAACAGGGGGCGAGGCTGTACAATGAGCAGTTCTTC	CASSKQGARLYNEQFF
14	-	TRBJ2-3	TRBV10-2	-	TGCGCCAGCAGTGATTCCCCGGTGCCAGATACGCAGTATTTT	CASSDSPVPDTQYF
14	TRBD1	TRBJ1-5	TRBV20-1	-	TGCAGTGCTAATGATCCAGGGGGGTATCAGCCCCAGCATTTT	CSANDPGGYQPQHF
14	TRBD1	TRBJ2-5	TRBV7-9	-	TGTGCCAGCAGCTTGGGACAGCCGAAAGAGACCCAGTACTTC	CASSLGQPKETQYF
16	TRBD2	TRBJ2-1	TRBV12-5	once	TGTGCTAGTGGGGGGACTAGCGGGAGCTCCTACAATGAGCAGTTCTTC	CASGGTSGSSYNEQFF
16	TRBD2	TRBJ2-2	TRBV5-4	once	TGTGCCAGCAGCATTCCTAGCGGGAGTTCAACCGGGGAGCTGTTTTTT	CASSIPSGSSTGELFF
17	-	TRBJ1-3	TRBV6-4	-	TGTGCCAGCAGTAAGCCCCCCAGGTCAGGGTGGGGAAACACCATATATTTT	CASSKPPRSGWGNTIYF
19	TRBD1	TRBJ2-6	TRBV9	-	TGTGCCAGCAGCGACCGGATGACAGGGGGGTACTCTGGGGCCAACGTCCTGACTTTC	CASSDRMTGGYSGANVLTF